The sequence of this T cell receptor beta chain was determined in a study of identifying expanded T cells in peripheral blood. Profiled with immunoSEQ multiplex PCR; TCRdb holds only in-frame clones, not every one. The sample contains roughly 96,000 clones, roughly 86% of which appear only once. During the collection period, no donor immune events like infections were recorded. The CDR3 loop spans 15 amino acids. V shed 0 bases and J shed 5 bases, with 10 bases lying between them. In germline, CDR1 is LGHNA, CDR2 YSLEER. The gene calls are TRBV4-3 and TRBJ1-4; no clear D gene. Specimen: blood. The TCR comes from a person aged 18 to 75 in good health. CDR3 in amino acids: CASSQDMTLNEKLFF. Written as DNA, the CDR3 is TGCGCCAGCAGCCAAGATATGACCTTAAATGAAAAACTGTTTTTT.